This T cell receptor beta chain was sequenced during a study of T cells in Graves' hyperthyroidism and ophthalmopathy. For the study at large: Blood from the periphery was taken at initial diagnosis, before any treatment.

This clonotype occurred a few times. Reasons for excluding patients were uncontrolled infection, other autoimmune disease, pregnancy or lactation. Researchers amplified the TCR beta CDR3 regions from RNA transcripts. Carried out on the TCR CDR3, a first-round RT-PCR used the HTBI primer set. TCRdb fed the multiplex PCR reads into MiXCR, producing one record per CDR3 protein. Of 250,000 to 300,000 distinct CDR3 sequences detected, 15% to 20% appear once; the ten largest clones hold around 57%. Germline CDR1 SGDLS, CDR2 YYNGEE. V lost 2 bases and J 3 bases, leaving 8 bases between the germline ends. CDR3 length equals 13 residues.

Input material: blood. The chain is built from TRBV9 and TRBJ1-2; D perhaps matches TRBD1 (5 bases). The sequence came from a woman between 55 and 75 years old with Graves' ophthalmopathy. CDR3 sequence reads: CASSVGTDYGYTF. The CDR3 region has the DNA TGTGCCAGCAGCGTCGGGACTGACTATGGCTACACCTTC.